The present TCR beta chain was sequenced within a study of CD4+ T cells in melanoma. On this clone itself: Antigen: not known.

The CDR3 is 15 residues long. Germline CDR1 MGHRA, CDR2 YSYEKL. Deletions cut 0 bases from V and 7 bases from J, with 13 bases between. Profiled with immunoSEQ multiplex PCR; TCRdb holds only in-frame clones, not every one. The table includes roughly 10,000 clones, 60% to 70% detected once. General study points: Diverse differentiation states were reported for melanoma neoantigen-specific CD4+ T cells.

Material for sequencing was cells from a culture (not recorded whether cultured in vitro). This chain connects TRBV4-1 to TRBJ1-5; D perhaps matches TRBD1 (5 bases). The receptor's source is a human donor with melanoma. In nucleotides, the CDR3 is TGCGCCAGCAGCCAAGATCCGGGGGGTACCCAGCCCCAGCATTTT. Amino acids: CASSQDPGGTQPQHF.